This T cell receptor (beta chain) came from a study of somatic mutations in cytotoxic T cells in rheumatoid arthritis. TCRdb keeps only in-frame clones here, not all; method: immunoSEQ multiplex PCR. Here the sample spans 20,000 to 25,000 clones, 80% to 90% being singletons. Per the germline V gene, CDR1 is SGHAT and CDR2 is FQNNGV. The ends lost 0 bases at V and 8 bases at J; junction bases unmatched: 5. The CDR3 extends over 14 amino acids. Study results and limitations: Exceedance of 20% of CD8+ cells by the largest CD8+ clone occurred in about an eighth of the 65 patients.

In regard to this clone: The antigen is not known.

This chain joins TRBV11-2 and TRBJ2-7; TRBD2 matches 9 bases. The sequence derives from an adult with rheumatoid arthritis. The sequenced material came from CD8+ T cells sorted from blood. The CDR3 is CASSLDGTSSKQYF. Written as DNA, the CDR3 is TGTGCCAGCAGCTTAGACGGGACTAGCTCGAAGCAGTACTTC.